What follows is one TCR beta chain and its context. Its antigen is unknown. This specimen includes other DNA sequences encoding the same CDR3. Data came from immunoSEQ multiplex PCR; TCRdb stores just in-frame clones and leaves some out. Seen here are 130,000 or so clones, roughly 84% observed once, and the top ten hold around 11%. The sample is drawn from a study of radiation and T cells in renal cell carcinoma. Study-wide findings and caveats: Baseline intratumoral clonotype presence is unknown without pretreatment biopsies. Top tumor clonotypes rose in blood 2 weeks post-radiation, then contracted.

Time point defined: baseline pretreatment blood. Treatment of the sample: 15 Gy SBRT to primary tumor, nephrectomy 4 weeks later. Serial blood draws occurred at baseline and 2 and 4 weeks post-SBRT. CDR3 length equals 15 residues. CDR1 and CDR2 from the germline V gene are SGHRS and YFSETQ. The ends were cut back, 4 bases at V and 0 bases at J, with 12 bases in the middle. The chain carries TRBV5-1 and TRBJ2-3; a possible D gene is TRBD1 (5 bases). This TCR was recovered from a woman in her forties or fifties with renal cell carcinoma. Source: blood, taken from a patient whose treatment included radiotherapy and nephrectomy. The chain's CDR3 is CASSLDRLSTDTQYF. The CDR3, as DNA: TGCGCCAGCAGCCTCGACAGACTTAGCACAGATACGCAGTATTTT.